These T cell receptor beta chains were read from a single sample in a study of blood T cell repertoires in COVID-19. Sequencing was performed with immunoSEQ multiplex PCR; in TCRdb, only in-frame clones are kept and a portion is missing. The sample contains fewer than 140,000 clones, around 80% of which appear only once. Material: peripheral blood. The receptors originated from a woman aged 55-69 years with acute or convalescent COVID-19. Each CDR3 is given with its conserved first and last residue. A D gene is named only where the DNA matches it firmly. Rows may omit the clone size; those that give it use once, few, many or a size class.

V	size	J	D	DNA	CDR3
TRBV10-3	-	TRBJ1-1	-	TGTGCCATCAGTGAGCCTGGGACTCAGAACACTGAAGCTTTCTTT	CAISEPGTQNTEAFF
TRBV2	-	TRBJ2-1	-	TGTGCCAGCAGGTTAGGGGATGAGCAGTTCTTC	CASRLGDEQFF
TRBV18	-	TRBJ1-1	-	TGTGCCAGCTCAGCCGGGGGGGCTAGCACTGAAGCTTTCTTT	CASSAGGASTEAFF
TRBV5-1	-	TRBJ2-5	-	TGCGCCAGCAATCCTATCGGGGGGCACCAAGAGACCCAGTACTTC	CASNPIGGHQETQYF
TRBV6-5	-	TRBJ1-3	TRBD1	TGTGCCAGCAGCCGGGACAGGGAGACTGGAAACACCATATATTTT	CASSRDRETGNTIYF
TRBV2	-	TRBJ2-5	TRBD1	TGTGCCAGCAGTGCGGGACAGCAAGAGACCCAGTACTTC	CASSAGQQETQYF
TRBV11-2	-	TRBJ1-2	TRBD1	TGTGCCAGCAGCAGGACAGGCAACTATGGCTACACCTTC	CASSRTGNYGYTF
TRBV7-3	few	TRBJ1-1	-	TGTGCCAGCAGACAGGACCTGAACACTGAAGCTTTCTTT	CASRQDLNTEAFF
TRBV5-6	-	TRBJ2-7	-	TGTGCCAGCAGCTTGGTTGGGCGAAAAGGCCCCCCCTACGAGCAGTACTTC	CASSLVGRKGPPYEQYF
TRBV2	-	TRBJ1-4	TRBD1	TGTGCCAGCTCGCGGGACAGGGGGTCAACTAATGAAAAACTGTTTTTT	CASSRDRGSTNEKLFF